Listed below are T cell receptor beta chains from one sample, sequenced in a study of blood T cell repertoires in COVID-19. Sequencing was performed with immunoSEQ multiplex PCR; in TCRdb, only in-frame clones are kept and a portion is missing. Here the sample spans tens of thousands of clones, roughly 95% being singletons. Source material: peripheral blood. These receptors originate from a human donor with active COVID-19. The donor label of this sample is uncertain. Both conserved end residues are part of each CDR3. The D gene is left open where the match is weak. Size values are once, few and many counts, or a class for expanded clones, and some rows have none.

clone_size: few; j_call: TRBJ1-5; d_call: .; v_call: TRBV10-1; cdr3_nt: TGCGCCAGCCGACTTGGGGAGAGCAATCAGCCCCAGCATTTT; cdr3_aa: CASRLGESNQPQHF
clone_size: .; j_call: TRBJ2-4; d_call: .; v_call: TRBV5-1; cdr3_nt: TGCGCCAGCAGCGGCGGGGACAGACTAGCCAAAAACATTCAGTACTTC; cdr3_aa: CASSGGDRLAKNIQYF
clone_size: once; j_call: TRBJ2-7; d_call: TRBD1; v_call: TRBV10-1; cdr3_nt: TGCGCCAGCAAATTGGGGACAGGGGATATACTGGGGGTTCCCCGCACCTACGAGCAGTACTTC; cdr3_aa: CASKLGTGDILGVPRTYEQYF
clone_size: .; j_call: TRBJ1-1; d_call: .; v_call: TRBV7-9; cdr3_nt: TGTGCCAGCAGGCCGCCTAAGAACACTGAAGCTTTCTTT; cdr3_aa: CASRPPKNTEAFF
clone_size: .; j_call: TRBJ1-2; d_call: TRBD1; v_call: TRBV7-8; cdr3_nt: TGTGCCAGCAGCTTGAGACAGGGCAACTATGGCTACACCTTC; cdr3_aa: CASSLRQGNYGYTF
clone_size: .; j_call: TRBJ2-7; d_call: .; v_call: TRBV5-1; cdr3_nt: TGCGCCAGCAGTAATACAGGGGGAGGGACCTACGAGCAGTACTTC; cdr3_aa: CASSNTGGGTYEQYF
clone_size: .; j_call: TRBJ1-2; d_call: .; v_call: TRBV12-5; cdr3_nt: TGTGCTAGTGGTTTGGGGCAGGGTTTGGACTATGGCTACACCTTC; cdr3_aa: CASGLGQGLDYGYTF
clone_size: .; j_call: TRBJ2-3; d_call: .; v_call: TRBV6-5; cdr3_nt: TGTGCCAGCAGATGGCAGGGATCCACAGATACGCAGTATTTT; cdr3_aa: CASRWQGSTDTQYF
clone_size: .; j_call: TRBJ2-1; d_call: .; v_call: TRBV4-3; cdr3_nt: TGCGCCAGCAGCCCAATAGTATACTCCTACAATGAGCAGTTCTTC; cdr3_aa: CASSPIVYSYNEQFF
clone_size: once; j_call: TRBJ2-3; d_call: .; v_call: TRBV7-9; cdr3_nt: TGTGCCAGCAGCTTCGGCCCCCACTATGATACGCAGTATTTT; cdr3_aa: CASSFGPHYDTQYF
clone_size: .; j_call: TRBJ2-3; d_call: TRBD2; v_call: TRBV7-9; cdr3_nt: TGTGCCAGCAGCTTAGCGTCTAGCGGGAAGTCAGATACGCAGTATTTT; cdr3_aa: CASSLASSGKSDTQYF
clone_size: .; j_call: TRBJ1-4; d_call: TRBD1; v_call: TRBV2; cdr3_nt: TGTGCCAGCAATGAGGGGGCTAAACTGTTTTTT; cdr3_aa: CASNEGAKLFF
clone_size: .; j_call: TRBJ1-2; d_call: .; v_call: TRBV2; cdr3_nt: TGTGCCAGCAGTGGAACAGGTGTTAACTATGGCTACACCTTC; cdr3_aa: CASSGTGVNYGYTF
clone_size: .; j_call: TRBJ2-1; d_call: TRBD2; v_call: TRBV5-1; cdr3_nt: TGCGCCAGCAGCTTTGGGGCTAGCGGGGATTACAATGAGCAGTTCTTC; cdr3_aa: CASSFGASGDYNEQFF
clone_size: .; j_call: TRBJ1-3; d_call: .; v_call: TRBV18; cdr3_nt: TGTGCCAGCTCACCACGATCCAGGGAAGACACCATATATTTT; cdr3_aa: CASSPRSREDTIYF